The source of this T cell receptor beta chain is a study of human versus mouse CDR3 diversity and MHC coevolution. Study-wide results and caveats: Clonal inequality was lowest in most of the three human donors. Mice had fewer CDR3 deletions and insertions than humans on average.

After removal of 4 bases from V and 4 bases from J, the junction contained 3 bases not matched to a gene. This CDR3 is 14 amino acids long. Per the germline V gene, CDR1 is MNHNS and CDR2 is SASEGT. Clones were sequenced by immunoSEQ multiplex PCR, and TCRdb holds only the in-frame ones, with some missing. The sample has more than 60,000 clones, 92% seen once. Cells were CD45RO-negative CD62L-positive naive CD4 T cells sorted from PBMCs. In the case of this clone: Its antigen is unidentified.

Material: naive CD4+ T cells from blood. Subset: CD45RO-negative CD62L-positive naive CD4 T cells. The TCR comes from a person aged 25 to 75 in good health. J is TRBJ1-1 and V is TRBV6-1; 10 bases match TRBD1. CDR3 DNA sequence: TGTGCCAGCAGTGGTAGGACAGGGGGCACTGAAGCTTTCTTT. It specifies CASSGRTGGTEAFF.